The 24 T cell receptor beta chains below were found in one sample sequenced in a study of tumor and adjacent non-tumor tissue in lung cancer (dated by TCRdb to about 2018). Bulk unsorted tissue served as the source for RNA extraction, and RNA quality was assessed using a NanoDrop ND-1000 and an Agilent 2100. For the normal lung samples, distant non-tumor tissue was collected more than 3 cm away from the tumor edge. The protocol used for the library was multiplex PCR. TCRdb records Illumina HiSeq 2500 as the sequencer. TCRbeta libraries were built by three rounds of nested PCR using primers (Table S4), following protocols modified from ARM-PCR. In TCRdb, the public reads were trimmed at Q25 with fastp and aligned with MiXCR, with productive beta chains retained. Each entry merges the rows of one CDR3 protein and shows their most common DNA and genes. The sample table contains 47,000 or so distinct CDR3 sequences; only one count was recorded for around 59% of them. Roughly 31% of the sample rests with the top ten.

Sample: distant non-tumor lung tissue. These receptor sequences come from a woman aged 70 to 79 with non-small cell lung cancer.

This clonotype appeared a single time. This may arise from a read error, as a much more abundant clone is one base away. The rearrangement links TRBV11-2 to TRBJ2-1; 7 positions match TRBD2. The CDR3 is 16 residues long. Germline CDR1 is SGHAT and CDR2 is FQNNGV. The CDR3 DNA reads as TGTGCCAGCAGCTTAGAGCTCCTAGCGGTAATGAATGAGCAATTCTTC. Protein: CASSLELLAVMNEQFF.

Comments on this clonotype: The CDR3 does not end in the conserved phenylalanine or tryptophan, so this is likely a read error. The chain's CDR3 is CASSLEWGLAGANYNEQFS. For the CDR3, the DNA is TGTGCCAGCAGCTTAGAGTGGGGACTAGCGGGAGCTAACTACAATGAGCAGTTCTCC. The chain is built from TRBV11-2 and TRBJ2-1; TRBD2 matches 14 bases. Per germline, CDR1 SGHAT and CDR2 FQNNGV. V gave up 0 bases and J gave up 3 bases; unmatched junction bases: 7. The CDR3 contains 19 residues.

Points on this clonotype: The junction differs from germline at one of its ends, possibly a read error. The genes are TRBV11-1 and TRBJ2-1, with D possibly being TRBD2 (5 bases). There are 13 residues in the CDR3. CDR1 is SGHAT and CDR2 is FQDESV in the germline V gene (reference sequence). The CDR3 DNA sequence: TGTACCAGTAGTTACATTTCCCGGGGTGAGCAGTTCTTC. Amino acid sequence: CTSSYISRGEQFF.

Of note for this clonotype: A read error may be the cause here, since a much bigger clone is one base away. The chain links TRBV5-1 to TRBJ1-1; D unresolved. Germline loops: CDR1 SGHRS, CDR2 YFSETQ. This CDR3 is built from 15 residues. The V end was cut by 4 bases, the J end by 0 bases, with 13 bases between. Here the CDR3 DNA reads TGCGCCAGCAGCGGCGATGAGTATATGAACACTGAAGCTTTCTTT. Its translation is CASSGDEYMNTEAFF.

This clonotype was found many times. The chain uses TRBV10-3 and TRBJ2-1; 8 positions agree with TRBD1. The CDR3 runs 14 residues. After removal of 5 bases from V and 8 bases from J, the junction contained 8 bases not matched to a gene. The germline V gene has CDR1 ENHRY and CDR2 SYGVKD. CDR3 nucleotides: TGTGCCATCAGTCAACAGGGGGAAGGCGATGAGCAGTTCTTC. Translating it yields CAISQQGEGDEQFF.

The genes are TRBV21-1 and TRBJ2-6. TRBV21-1 is designated a pseudogene. This CDR3 contains 18 residues. This CDR3 is CASSEVVGSRSGTNVLTF. The DNA for the CDR3 is TGTGCCAGCAGCGAAGTGGTCGGCAGCCGCTCTGGGACCAACGTCCTGACTTTC.

A word on this clonotype: One end of the junction does not line up with germline, which may come from a read error. V gene TRBV5-4 combines with J gene TRBJ2-1, with unresolved D. Germline CDR1 and CDR2: SGHNT and YYREEE (reference sequence). The CDR3 covers 11 residues. CDR3 loop: CASSLVGEKFF. As DNA, the CDR3 is TGTGCCAGCAGCTTGGTCGGTGAGAAGTTCTTC.

This clonotype occurred once. One base away lies a much larger clone, so this may be a sequencing read error. The chain employs TRBV7-2 and TRBJ2-3; possibly TRBD1 or TRBD2 for D (6 bases each). V lost 3 bases and J lost 0, with 16 bases in between. Germline CDR1 SGHTA, CDR2 FQGNSA. The CDR3 is 17 residues long. CDR3 sequence: CTSSFSPGGTSTDTQYF. CDR3 in DNA: TGTACCAGCAGCTTCTCACCCGGCGGGACAAGCACAGATACGCAGTATTTT. The entire variable domain, with the rest obtained from reference TRBV7-2 and TRBJ2-3, is as follows: GAGVSQSPSNKVTEKGKDVELRCDPISGHTALYWYRQSLGQGLEFLIYFQGNSAPDKSGLPSDRFSAERTGGSVSTLTIQRTQQEDSAVYLCTSSFSPGGTSTDTQYFGPGTRLTVL.

This clonotype was recorded at least ten times. J is TRBJ1-1 and V is TRBV20-1; D not resolved. This CDR3 is 15 amino acids long. The germline V gene encodes CDR1 DFQATT and CDR2 SNEGSKA (reference sequence). V shed 0 bases and J shed 2 bases, with 13 bases lying between them. The DNA of the CDR3 is TGCAGTGCTAGAGATCGCTACCGATATAACACTGAAGCTTTCTTT. Its translation is CSARDRYRYNTEAFF.

This clonotype was picked up many times. The rearrangement uses TRBV20-1 and TRBJ2-7, with 9 bases that match TRBD1. The trim removed 1 base at V and 7 bases at J, leaving 11 bases unmatched. The CDR3 contains 15 residues. Germline lookup yields CDR1 DFQATT and CDR2 SNEGSKA (reference sequence). CDR3 DNA sequence: TGCAGTGCTAGAGGAGACCACAGGGGGCTGAGGGAGCAGTACTTC. It yields the protein CSARGDHRGLREQYF.

The gene calls are TRBV4-2 and TRBJ2-1; D possibly corresponds to TRBD1 (5 bases). Germline CDR1 and CDR2: LGHNA and YNFKEQ. Trimming shortened V by 2 bases and J by 0 bases, and 11 bases separated the two germline ends. The CDR3 length is 16 residues. In nucleotides, the CDR3 is TGTGCCAGCAGCCAAACTACAGGATCCTCCTACAATGAGCAGTTCTTC. Its protein product is CASSQTTGSSYNEQFF.

There are many counts of this clonotype. The V call is TRBV11-2, the J call TRBJ1-1; D is uncertain. CDR3 size: 12 residues. The germline V and J ends were trimmed by 4 bases and 3 bases, with 6 bases remaining between them. Germline V gives CDR1 SGHAT, CDR2 FQNNGV. CDR3 sequence (DNA): TGTGCCAGCAGCTCATGGGACACTGAAGCTTTCTTT. This translates into CASSSWDTEAFF.

The rearrangement uses TRBV12-3 or TRBV12-4 and TRBJ1-1; unclear D gene. The CDR3 is 14 residues long. V lost 7 bases and J lost 11, with 23 bases in between. CDR3 sequence: CASKRIGQNTVAFF. The CDR3 coding sequence is TGTGCCAGCAAAAGGATAGGGCAGAACACTGTGGCTTTCTTT.

This chain joins TRBV5-1 and TRBJ2-3, with D maybe TRBD2 (6 bases). V dropped 4 bases and J dropped 0 bases, with 12 bases sitting between them. The V gene's germline CDR1 is SGHRS and CDR2 YFSETQ. The CDR3 is 15 residues long. The CDR3 loop reads CASSRTGGSTDTQYF. The CDR3, as DNA: TGCGCCAGCAGCAGAACCGGGGGTAGCACAGATACGCAGTATTTT.

This clonotype came up many times. The genes are TRBV5-1 and TRBJ2-5; no definite D call. CDR3 size: 14 residues. Germline loops: CDR1 SGHRS, CDR2 YFSETQ. Between the trimmed V and J ends, which lost 4 bases and 0 bases, there was a span of 10 bases. CDR3 region: CASSTSWDQETQYF. Written as DNA, the CDR3 is TGCGCCAGCAGCACCAGTTGGGACCAAGAGACCCAGTACTTC.

There are many counts of this clonotype. The genes are TRBV11-3 and TRBJ2-7, with a possible D match to TRBD2 (5 bases). CDR3 size: 14 residues. Per germline, CDR1 SGHNT and CDR2 YENEEA. Trimming cost V 0 bases and J 2 bases, with 8 bases left between them. The CDR3 sequence: CASSLDTGTYEQYF. In nucleotides, the CDR3 is TGTGCCAGCAGCTTAGATACGGGAACCTACGAGCAGTACTTC.

Many counts were recorded for this clonotype. The chain uses TRBV7-9 and TRBJ2-6; D remains ambiguous. V gave up 5 bases and J gave up 3 bases, with 8 bases separating them. The CDR3 runs 14 residues. Looked up from germline, CDR1 is SEHNR and CDR2 is FQNEAQ (reference sequence). The CDR3 is CASSTTLGANVLTF. The CDR3 bases are TGTGCCAGCAGCACGACTCTTGGGGCCAACGTCCTGACTTTC. The variable domain in full, completed from reference TRBV7-9 and TRBJ2-6, reads DTGVSQNPRHKITKRGQNVTFRCDPISEHNRLYWYRQTLGQGPEFLTYFQNEAQLEKSRLLSDRFSAERPKGSFSTLEIQRTEQGDSAMYLCASSTTLGANVLTFGAGSRLTVL.

On this clonotype: A much larger clonotype is one base distant, so this may be a read error. The rearrangement joins TRBV28 to TRBJ1-1; 8 bases line up with TRBD1. The V segment lost 3 bases and the J segment 5 bases; nucleotides outside the gene matches: 11. CDR3 size: 16 residues. Germline CDR1 and CDR2: MDHEN and SYDVKM. The DNA for the CDR3 is TGTGCCAGCAGTTTCGTATTGCGGGACAGGCAGACTGAAGCTTTCTTT. Its translation: CASSFVLRDRQTEAFF.

V is TRBV6-5 and J is TRBJ2-3, with D possibly being TRBD2 (6 bases). V shed 10 bases and J shed 4 bases, with 27 bases lying between them. Germline V lookup: CDR1 MNHEY, CDR2 SVGAGI. The CDR3 is made up of 17 amino acids. The CDR3, as DNA: TGTGCCAACAATTACTCTGGAGGGACTCAATACCCAGATACGCAGTATTTT. Amino acids: CANNYSGGTQYPDTQYF.

Concerning this clonotype: One end of the junction does not line up with germline, which may come from a read error. V gene TRBV6-5 combines with J gene TRBJ1-6, with no clear D. The CDR3 runs 16 residues. Per the germline V gene, CDR1 is MNHEY and CDR2 is SVGAGI. The DNA for the CDR3 is TGTGTCAGCAGCACGACTGCGGGAGAGGGCAATTCACCCCTCCACTTT. This codes for CVSSTTAGEGNSPLHF.

Remarks on this clonotype: A much larger clone is a single base away; this may be a read error. The chain carries TRBV12-3 or TRBV12-4 and TRBJ1-2, with 10 bases identical to TRBD1. The CDR3 extends over 17 amino acids. CDR3 sequence reads: CARSPGDRGKNNHGYTF. For the CDR3, the DNA is TGTGCCAGAAGTCCGGGGGACAGGGGCAAGAATAACCATGGCTACACCTTC.

This clonotype was seen at least ten times. The chain is built from TRBV10-3 and TRBJ2-3; a weak D match, TRBD1 (5 bases). The CDR3 length is 14 residues. Germline lookup yields CDR1 ENHRY and CDR2 SYGVKD. V was cut by 11 bases and J by 3 bases, with 18 bases left in between. CDR3 sequence: CASFGQGITDTQYF. CDR3 nucleotides: TGTGCCTCATTCGGGCAGGGAATTACAGATACGCAGTATTTT.

This clonotype occurred a few times. The V and J genes are TRBV5-1 and TRBJ2-3, with D possibly being TRBD2 (5 bases). V lost 4 bases and J lost 2, with 11 bases in between. Germline CDR1 reads SGHRS; CDR2 reads YFSETQ. This CDR3 spans 14 amino acids. The DNA for the CDR3 is TGCGCCAGCAGCGTAGGACTTCTCACAGATACGCAGTATTTT. Translated, it gives CASSVGLLTDTQYF. The entire variable domain, with the rest obtained from reference TRBV5-1 and TRBJ2-3, is as follows: KAGVTQTPRYLIKTRGQQVTLSCSPISGHRSVSWYQQTPGQGLQFLFEYFSETQRNKGNFPGRFSGRQFSNSRSEMNVSTLELGDSALYLCASSVGLLTDTQYFGPGTRLTVL.

A remark on this clonotype: Germline and junction disagree at one end, which may indicate a read error. The rearrangement links TRBV6-5 to TRBJ2-5; 7 positions match TRBD2. Germline values: CDR1 MNHEY, CDR2 SVGAGI. The CDR3 consists of 16 residues. Here the CDR3 DNA reads TGTGCTAGCACTTACTTGCTTGGGGAGGGGAAAGAGACCCAGTACTTC. It specifies CASTYLLGEGKETQYF.